This T cell receptor (beta chain) originates from a study of CD8+ T cells in alopecia areata (dated by TCRdb to the late 2010s). At the level of the whole study: Treated patients were enrolled in an open-label pilot trial of oral tofacitinib at 5 to 10 mg twice daily for moderate-to-severe alopecia areata. RNA came from the PAXgene miRNA kit for fixed scalp, the miRNeasy kit for PBMCs, and the RNeasy kit for mouse skin. In both human patients and the C3H/HeJ mouse model, the study applied high-throughput TCRbeta sequencing to look at T cell clonal expansion in alopecia areata. Tofacitinib-treated patients had biopsies at baseline and at 4 and 24 weeks of treatment, with a later scalp biopsy in several patients. Clonality in the scalp was compared among normal scalp (n=4), patchy alopecia areata scalp (n=8), and alopecia totalis/universalis scalp (n=8). Tofacitinib was given for 6 to 18 months, followed by 6 months of follow-up off drug to assess delayed response and recurrence. In treated patients, disease severity was measured using the SALT score, which gives the percentage of scalp surface area affected. Human TCRbeta sequencing covered scalp tissue and sorted CD4+ and CD8+ peripheral blood T cells from patchy and totalis/universalis alopecia areata patients and healthy controls. Amplification of TCRbeta CDR3 regions was done by immunoSEQ multiplex PCR using 35 Vbeta forward primers and 13 Jbeta reverse primers. General conclusions and limits of the study: During tofacitinib treatment, many expanded lesional clones remained in scalp and blood, and this persistence may partly explain relapse after treatment is stopped. Because the treated cohort was small and had only one nonresponder, larger studies are needed to examine links between baseline CD8+ expansion and response. With tofacitinib, both scalp clonality and the number of expanded CD8+ clones among the top 100 scalp clones went down significantly. Compared with normal scalp, lesional scalp had higher clonality and more expanded CD8+ clones, particularly in alopecia totalis/universalis, a pattern that suggests antigenic drive. Shared TCR sequences between patients were less evident than in mice, which may be partly attributable to HLA diversity in the patient population. Resident alphabeta T cells in normal human skin are also sequenced, complicating scalp TCR repertoire analysis, unlike mouse skin dominated by gammadelta T cells.

The V end loses 2 bases and the J end loses 4 bases, and a stretch of 14 bases separates them. From the germline V gene, CDR1 is SNHLY and CDR2 is FYNNEI. The CDR3 numbers 15 residues from cysteine through phenylalanine. Kept here is only the CDR3 DNA, which spans 45 bases and is read in frame from base 1. The time point label, read with the paper, signifies: around 29 days on oral tofacitinib. The label giving this sample's treatment or condition can be read as: oral pan-JAK inhibitor, 5-10 mg twice daily. Peripheral blood and lesional scalp punch biopsies were obtained from patients with alopecia areata. After PBMCs were isolated by density centrifugation and stained for CD3, CD4 and CD8, a FACSAria was used to sort CD4+ and CD8+ T cells. The library was built by means of the immunoSEQ multiplex PCR assay. RNA was extracted from all samples and reverse transcribed into cDNA, which served as template for TCR sequencing. SuperScript III was used for first-strand cDNA synthesis, primed with a 2:1 mix of oligo-dT and random hexamers. Amplification bias was assessed with a synthetic immune receptor repertoire, and residual bias was removed computationally. The original methods were these. After raw reads were preprocessed to remove errors, the CDR3 was defined following IMGT conventions as running from the conserved cysteine to phenylalanine. Clonality was computed by normalizing Shannon entropy by log2 of the number of productive unique TCRs and subtracting the result from 1. Whether each scalp clone was CD4 or CD8 was inferred by checking scalp TCRbeta sequences against the CD4 and CD8 repertoires from sorted blood. The table comes from immuneACCESS by way of TCRdb, which keeps in-frame sequences with V and J called. Part of the clones is missing from these tables; in studies checked, under half for an unresolved V gene and the rest for unknown reasons. V and J calls and clone size follow that table, whereas D and trimming were derived from the DNA. This sample has about 220,000 clones in its table, and about 57% of those were observed once. About 1.6% of the sample belongs to the ten largest clones.

In this sample, this clone turned up once. What antigen it recognizes has not been identified. Nothing much larger sits one base from this clone, and base qualities are not available. The TCR was taken from a human donor with alopecia areata. In this chain, TRBV2 is recombined with TRBJ1-2, with a weak D call of TRBD1 (6 bases match). The input for sequencing was CD4+ T cells sorted from blood, taken at week 4, from a patient treated with tofacitinib. The DNA sequence follows: TGTGCCAGCAGTGAACAGGGGCTTGAAGGCTATGGCTACACCTTC. The encoded protein is CASSEQGLEGYGYTF.